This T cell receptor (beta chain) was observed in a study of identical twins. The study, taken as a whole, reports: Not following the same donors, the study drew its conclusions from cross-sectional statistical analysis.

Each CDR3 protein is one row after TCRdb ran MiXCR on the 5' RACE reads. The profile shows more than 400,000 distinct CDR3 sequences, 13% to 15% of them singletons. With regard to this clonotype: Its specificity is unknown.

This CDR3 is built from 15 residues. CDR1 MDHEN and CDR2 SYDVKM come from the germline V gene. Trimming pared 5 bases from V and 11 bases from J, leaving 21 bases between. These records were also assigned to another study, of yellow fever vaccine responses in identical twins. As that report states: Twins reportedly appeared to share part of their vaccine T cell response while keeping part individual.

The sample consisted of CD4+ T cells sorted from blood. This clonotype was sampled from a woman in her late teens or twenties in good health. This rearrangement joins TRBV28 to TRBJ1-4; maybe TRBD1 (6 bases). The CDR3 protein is CASSPSDSLLGKLFF. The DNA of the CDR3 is TGTGCCAGCAGTCCATCGGACAGTCTCTTGGGGAAACTGTTTTTT. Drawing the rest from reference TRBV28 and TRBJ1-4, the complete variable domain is DVKVTQSSRYLVKRTGEKVFLECVQDMDHENMFWYRQDPGLGLRLIYFSYDVKMKEKGDIPEGYSVSREKKERFSLILESASTNQTSMYLCASSPSDSLLGKLFFGSGTQLSVL.